A selection of T cell receptor beta chains follows, all from one sample in a study of cytomegalovirus exposure and HLA in healthy donors. Sequencing was performed with immunoSEQ multiplex PCR; in TCRdb, only in-frame clones are kept and a portion is missing. The repertoire has approximately 110,000 clones, roughly 73% of them found once; the top ten carry approximately 4.3%. The sample consisted of PBMCs. The receptor source for this set is a man in his 60s in good health and CMV-seropositive. Both conserved end residues are part of each CDR3. A D gene is named only where the DNA matches it firmly. Some rows have no size entry. The others give once, few or many, or a class for an expanded clone.

V	D	J	size	CDR3	DNA
TRBV6-6	TRBD1	TRBJ1-6	.	CASRPQGVGSPLHF	TGTGCCAGCAGACCACAGGGGGTTGGATCACCCCTCCACTTT
TRBV5-5	TRBD1	TRBJ1-1	once	CASSSTGGTEAFF	TGTGCCAGCAGCTCGACAGGGGGAACTGAAGCTTTCTTT
TRBV7-9	.	TRBJ2-3	few	CASRPYRVSTDTQYF	TGTGCCAGCAGACCCTACAGGGTCAGCACAGATACGCAGTATTTT
TRBV5-4	.	TRBJ2-5	.	CASSSSGFQETQYF	TGTGCCAGCAGCTCCTCGGGATTTCAAGAGACCCAGTACTTC
TRBV5-6	TRBD1	TRBJ2-5	few	CASSLDRVQETQYF	TGTGCCAGCAGCCTCGACAGGGTACAAGAGACCCAGTACTTC
TRBV30	.	TRBJ1-6	few	CAWNDSEESPLHF	TGTGCCTGGAACGACAGCGAGGAGTCACCCCTCCACTTT
TRBV30	.	TRBJ1-1	.	CACAPRLDTEAFF	TGTGCCTGCGCACCCCGGTTAGACACTGAAGCTTTCTTT
TRBV30	.	TRBJ1-2	once	CAWTGDHIGYTF	TGTGCCTGGACAGGGGACCATATTGGCTACACCTTC
TRBV7-3	.	TRBJ2-7	.	CASSLSTGNYEQYF	TGTGCCAGCAGCTTATCGACCGGGAATTACGAGCAGTACTTC
TRBV6-1	TRBD1	TRBJ1-1	few	CASSESRTGAEAFF	TGTGCCAGCAGTGAATCGAGGACAGGGGCTGAAGCTTTCTTT
TRBV28	TRBD2	TRBJ2-7	.	CASSSFVGGIYEQYF	TGTGCCAGCAGTTCCTTTGTCGGGGGGATCTACGAGCAGTACTTC
TRBV19	TRBD2	TRBJ2-1	.	CASSSRVSGGNNEQFF	TGTGCCAGTAGTTCCAGGGTTAGCGGGGGGAACAATGAGCAGTTCTTC
TRBV10-3	.	TRBJ2-7	.	CAIGPGAYEQYF	TGTGCCATCGGGCCAGGCGCCTACGAGCAGTACTTC
TRBV5-1	TRBD2	TRBJ2-1	.	CASSPLAGAYNEQFF	TGCGCCAGCAGCCCACTAGCGGGAGCTTACAATGAGCAGTTCTTC
TRBV18	.	TRBJ2-3	few	CASSSRVEQSTDTQYF	TGTGCCAGCTCATCACGGGTAGAACAGAGCACAGATACGCAGTATTTT
TRBV10-1	.	TRBJ1-5	.	CASSERDLEPQHF	TGCGCCAGCAGTGAGAGGGACTTGGAGCCCCAGCATTTT
TRBV5-1	.	TRBJ2-3	.	CASSFGRGTDTQYF	TGCGCCAGCAGCTTTGGCAGGGGCACAGATACGCAGTATTTT
TRBV28	.	TRBJ1-1	.	CASIQYRGKNTEAFF	TGTGCCAGCATCCAGTATCGCGGAAAGAACACTGAAGCTTTCTTT
TRBV29-1	.	TRBJ2-3	.	CSVGWGLGTDTQYF	TGCAGCGTTGGGTGGGGGCTGGGCACAGATACGCAGTATTTT
TRBV5-1	TRBD1	TRBJ2-5	few	CASSFRTGQETQYF	TGCGCCAGCAGCTTTAGGACAGGTCAAGAGACCCAGTACTTC
TRBV29-1	TRBD1	TRBJ1-1	.	CSVSETGWGTEAFF	TGCAGCGTGAGCGAGACAGGGTGGGGGACTGAAGCTTTCTTT
TRBV28	.	TRBJ1-1	.	CASSSQLTEAFF	TGTGCCAGCAGTTCACAGCTCACTGAAGCTTTCTTT
TRBV7-3	TRBD1	TRBJ1-6	.	CASSRERGPSNSPLHF	TGTGCCAGCAGCCGGGAGAGGGGGCCCTCTAATTCACCCCTCCACTTT
TRBV4-2	.	TRBJ2-7	.	CASSQESTGFNEQYF	TGTGCCAGCAGCCAAGAGAGTACAGGGTTCAACGAGCAGTACTTC
TRBV6-1	.	TRBJ2-1	few	CASSVNGGAYNEQLF	TGTGCCAGCAGTGTGAATGGGGGCGCCTACAATGAGCAGCTCTTC
TRBV21-1	.	TRBJ2-2	.	CASSRSTGEHTGELFF	TGTGCCAGCAGTAGGAGCACAGGGGAGCACACCGGGGAGCTGTTTTTT
TRBV2	.	TRBJ2-2	.	CASQGSRSTGELFF	TGTGCCAGCCAGGGGAGTCGGAGTACCGGGGAGCTGTTTTTT
TRBV5-1	TRBD1	TRBJ1-6	.	CASSIPTGLPIDSPLHF	TGCGCCAGCAGCATACCGACAGGGCTCCCCATCGATTCACCCCTCCACTTT